These 26 T cell receptor beta chains originate from one sample sequenced in a study of T-cell reconstitution after alpha-beta-depleted transplantation in children. As it was prepared, the TCRbeta library received unique molecular identifiers. TCRdb recomputed calls from the PCR reads with MiXCR, one row per CDR3 protein. The table shows roughly 790,000 distinct CDR3 sequences, with 16% occurring only once. The sample consisted of PBMCs, mostly from graft donor cells, taken 360 days after TCRalphabeta/CD19-depleted stem cell transplant. These receptors were taken from a male patient under 18 who had a stem cell transplant for acute lymphoblastic leukemia, so the T cells may come from the graft donor.

The CDR3 protein is CASSRGPGLAGGTYEQYF. CDR3 DNA: TGTGCCAGCAGTCGAGGGCCGGGACTAGCGGGAGGAACCTACGAGCAGTACTTC. The chain joins TRBV11-2 to TRBJ2-7; 15 bases line up with TRBD2. CDR1 and CDR2 (germline): SGHAT, FQNNGV. The CDR3 has 18 amino acids. Trimming cost V 6 bases and J 2 bases; bases outside gene matches: 11.

CDR3 in DNA: TGTGCCAGCAGCGATCCGGACAGGACCAAAATAAGCACAGATACGCAGTATTTT. Residues: CASSDPDRTKISTDTQYF. The V and J genes are TRBV9 and TRBJ2-3; 7 positions agree with TRBD1. The CDR3 consists of 18 residues. Germline CDR1 and CDR2: SGDLS and YYNGEE. V dropped 3 bases and J dropped 0; count of bases not matched to a gene: 13.

The V call is TRBV11-2, the J call TRBJ2-5, with TRBD2 matching over 11 bases. The CDR3 sequence is 18 residues long. CDR1 is SGHAT, CDR2 FQNNGV, per germline. The junction had 11 bases not matched to a gene; V was cut back by 0 bases and J by 5 bases. The CDR3 DNA sequence: TGTGCCAGCAGCTTAGAGGGGTTAGCGGGAGGGCCTTTGGAGACCCAGTACTTC. Amino acids: CASSLEGLAGGPLETQYF.

Comments on this clonotype: The junction shows a germline mismatch at one end, possibly a read error. The chain recombines TRBV29-1 with TRBJ2-5, with a weak D call TRBD1 (5 bases). CDR1 SQVTM and CDR2 ANQGSEA come from the germline V gene. The CDR3 extends over 15 amino acids. Here the CDR3 DNA reads TGCAGCGTGTTTACCTACAGACAGTACCAAGAGGCCCAGTACTTC. Its protein is CSVFTYRQYQEAQYF. Filled out from reference TRBV29-1 and TRBJ2-5, the complete variable domain reads SAVISQKPSRDICQRGTSLTIQCQVDSQVTMMFWYRQQPGQSLTLIATANQGSEATYESGFVIDKFPISRPNLTFSTLTVSNMSPEDSSIYLCSVFTYRQYQEAQYFGPGTRLLVL.

The chain recombines TRBV29-1 with TRBJ2-3; 9 bases match TRBD2. V was pared by 6 bases and J by 0 bases, with 7 bases of the junction left unmatched. CDR3 size: 15 residues. Germline CDR1 and CDR2: SQVTM and ANQGSEA. The CDR3 protein is CSVLGSGGSTDTQYF. The CDR3 nucleotides are TGCAGCGTGTTGGGGAGCGGGGGGAGCACAGATACGCAGTATTTT.

V and J are TRBV5-6 and TRBJ2-1, with TRBD1 identical over 10 bases. The CDR3 contains 16 residues. Germline CDR1 is SGHDT and CDR2 is YYEEEE. J gave up 4 bases and V 5 bases, and 9 bases lay outside the gene matches. The CDR3 DNA follows: TGTGCCAGCAGTCGTGACAGGGGGCGCTTATACAATGAGCAGTTCTTC. Translated, it gives CASSRDRGRLYNEQFF.

This chain links TRBV18 with TRBJ2-3, with D possibly TRBD1 on 5 matching bases. Trimming pared 3 bases from V and 5 bases from J, leaving 15 bases between. The CDR3 has 15 residues. Germline V gene data show CDR1 as KGHSH and CDR2 as LQKENI. CDR3 sequence: CASSPPTARGDTQYF. CDR3 nucleotides: TGTGCCAGCTCACCGCCGACAGCCCGAGGAGATACGCAGTATTTT.

There are many counts of this clonotype. V and J are TRBV29-1 and TRBJ1-3; tentative D call: TRBD1 (6 bases). V lost 3 bases, J lost 0 bases, and 6 bases lay in between. From germline, CDR1 is SQVTM and CDR2 ANQGSEA. The CDR3 consists of 13 residues. The CDR3 DNA reads as TGCAGCGTTGAGGGGGCCTCTGGAAACACCATATATTTT. This codes for CSVEGASGNTIYF.

This chain uses TRBV7-8 with TRBJ1-2; possibly TRBD1 for D (6 bases). CDR3 length: 18 residues. The V end lost 1 base, the J end lost 8 bases, and 26 bases lay between the germline ends. From germline, CDR1 is SGHVS and CDR2 FQNEAQ. The CDR3 region is CASSLEGVGQGSSSGYTF. CDR3 nucleotides: TGTGCCAGCAGCTTAGAGGGGGTTGGGCAGGGTTCCTCCTCCGGCTACACCTTC.

V and J are TRBV4-1 and TRBJ2-2, with unresolved D. V was trimmed by 3 bases and J by 6 bases, leaving 5 bases between them. The germline CDR1 and CDR2 sequences are MGHRA and YSYEKL. The CDR3 spans 12 residues. This CDR3 reads CASSHASGELFF. The CDR3 DNA sequence: TGCGCCAGCAGCCATGCGTCCGGGGAGCTGTTTTTT.

The CDR3 DNA reads as TGCGCCAGCAGCTTGGTTGCGGGAGTCGACAATGAGCAGTTCTTC. Its protein is CASSLVAGVDNEQFF. The chain recombines TRBV5-1 with TRBJ2-1; TRBD2 matches 7 bases. Germline CDR1 SGHRS, CDR2 YFSETQ. This CDR3 has 15 amino acids. V was pared by 0 bases and J by 5 bases, with 5 bases of the junction left unmatched.

This clonotype has a handful of counts. The CDR3 sequence: CASSPGLAGTEQYF. For the CDR3, the DNA is TGTGCCAGCAGCCCGGGACTAGCGGGAACCGAGCAGTACTTC. The rearrangement uses TRBV4-2 and TRBJ2-7, with TRBD2 matching 13 bases. The germline V gene has CDR1 LGHNA and CDR2 YNFKEQ. V shed 4 bases and J 6 bases; nucleotides not matched to a gene: 3. CDR3 length equals 14 residues.

This clonotype was seen at least ten times. The chain is built from TRBV5-5 and TRBJ2-7, with D hard to call. The germline V gene encodes CDR1 SGHKS and CDR2 YYEKEE (reference sequence). CDR3 length: 15 residues. Deletions cut 0 bases from V and 2 bases from J, with 12 bases between. DNA of the CDR3: TGTGCCAGCAGCTTGGCGTCTTACAGTACCTACGAGCAGTACTTC. This codes for CASSLASYSTYEQYF.

DNA for the CDR3: TGTGCCAGCAGCTCCTCCGAGAACACTGAAGCTTTCTTT. Translation gives CASSSSENTEAFF. The rearrangement uses TRBV7-6 and TRBJ1-1, with D hard to call. With 4 bases removed from V and 1 base from J, the gap between germline ends came to 7 bases. Germline values: CDR1 SGHVS, CDR2 FNYEAQ. CDR3 length equals 13 residues.

This sequence joins TRBV14 and TRBJ2-1; 14 bases fit TRBD2. Unmatched junction bases numbered 17, after V lost 3 bases and J lost 10 bases. The CDR3 spans 19 residues. Germline V gene sequence: CDR1 SGHDN, CDR2 FVKESK. The CDR3 protein is CASSHPEGGTSGSSWEQFF. In DNA, the CDR3 is TGTGCCAGCAGCCATCCCGAGGGAGGGACTAGCGGGAGTTCTTGGGAGCAGTTCTTC.

This clonotype came up a few times. The chain is built from TRBV12-3 or TRBV12-4 and TRBJ1-2, with 12 positions matching TRBD1. This CDR3 has 20 residues. J gave up 1 base and V 5 bases, and 17 bases lay outside the gene matches. Here the CDR3 reads CASSPLAPGQGATLNYGYTF. The DNA of the CDR3 is TGTGCCAGCAGTCCCCTTGCCCCGGGACAGGGGGCCACACTTAACTATGGCTACACCTTC.

This clonotype was recorded a few times. V gene TRBV5-4 combines with J gene TRBJ2-1; no firm D call. Germline lookup yields CDR1 SGHNT and CDR2 YYREEE (reference sequence). V lost 0 bases, J lost 0 bases, and 22 bases lay in between. The CDR3 is 20 residues long. CDR3 nucleotides: TGTGCCAGCAGCTTGGGCGTTAGGGAAATTTTAGGTCTCTCCTACAATGAGCAGTTCTTC. Translating gives CASSLGVREILGLSYNEQFF.

The gene calls are TRBV3-1 and TRBJ2-7, with a tentative D call TRBD2 (5 bases). CDR1 and CDR2 from the germline V gene are LGHDT and YNNKEL (reference sequence). The V end lost 5 bases, the J end lost 2 bases, and 19 bases lay between the germline ends. CDR3 length: 16 residues. The chain's CDR3 is CASSSNPPDWTYEQYF. The CDR3 coding sequence is TGTGCCAGCAGCTCCAATCCCCCGGACTGGACCTACGAGCAGTACTTC.

CDR3 region: CASSVGFTGAYSSYNEQFF. The DNA for the CDR3 is TGTGCCAGCAGCGTAGGATTTACCGGGGCCTATTCCTCCTACAATGAGCAGTTCTTC. This sequence joins TRBV9 and TRBJ2-1; D is perhaps TRBD1 or TRBD2 (5 bases each). This CDR3 is 19 amino acids long. CDR1 is SGDLS and CDR2 is YYNGEE in the germline V gene. V lost 0 bases and J 0 bases, leaving 19 bases between the germline ends.

This clonotype was picked up a small number of times. CDR3: CASSWGIAGGYEQYF. CDR3 bases: TGTGCCAGCAGTTGGGGGATAGCGGGAGGGTACGAGCAGTACTTC. This chain joins TRBV12-3 or TRBV12-4 and TRBJ2-7; 11 nucleotides agree with TRBD2. CDR3 length equals 15 residues. V lost 4 bases, J lost 4 bases, and 6 bases stayed unmatched.

J is TRBJ2-7 and V is TRBV5-5; no clear D. Germline CDR1 and CDR2: SGHKS and YYEKEE (reference sequence). This CDR3 contains 13 residues. Trimming removed 8 bases from V and 0 bases from J, with 12 bases in between. DNA of the CDR3: TGTGCCAGAGGGCCACTCTTCTCCTACGAGCAGTACTTC. Protein sequence: CARGPLFSYEQYF.

This clonotype was observed at least ten times. The rearrangement links TRBV28 to TRBJ2-7, with 11 bases aligning to TRBD2. Looked up from germline, CDR1 is MDHEN and CDR2 is SYDVKM. The V and J ends lost 6 bases and 3 bases, in that order; junction bases with no gene match: 4. This CDR3 spans 14 amino acids. CDR3 sequence (DNA): TGTGCCAGCAGGGCTAGCGGGGGGAACTACGAGCAGTACTTC. Translated, it gives CASRASGGNYEQYF.

In its sample, this clonotype was seen a few times. The V gene is TRBV11-2, the J gene TRBJ2-3, with D maybe TRBD2 (5 bases). The CDR3 runs 17 residues. Germline V lookup: CDR1 SGHAT, CDR2 FQNNGV. V lost 5 bases and J lost 2, with 20 bases in between. The CDR3, as DNA: TGTGCCAGCAGCCCTCTCGGGGTAGCCGCAAACACAGATACGCAGTATTTT. It is translated as CASSPLGVAANTDTQYF. Full variable domain (outside the CDR3, taken from reference TRBV11-2 and TRBJ2-3): EAGVAQSPRYKIIEKRQSVAFWCNPISGHATLYWYQQILGQGPKLLIQFQNNGVVDDSQLPKDRFSAERLKGVDSTLKIQPAKLEDSAVYLCASSPLGVAANTDTQYFGPGTRLTVL.

This chain joins TRBV2 and TRBJ2-5; TRBD2 agrees at 13 bases. CDR1 SNHLY and CDR2 FYNNEI come from the germline V gene. The ends lost 3 bases at V and 4 bases at J; junction bases unmatched: 11. The CDR3 runs 18 residues. The CDR3 DNA sequence: TGTGCCAGCAGTGAGGTGGGACTAGCGGGAATCGGTAGAGAGACCCAGTACTTC. Encoded protein: CASSEVGLAGIGRETQYF. Combining the CDR3 with reference TRBV2 and TRBJ2-5 gives the whole variable domain EPEVTQTPSHQVTQMGQEVILRCVPISNHLYFYWYRQILGQKVEFLVSFYNNEISEKSEIFDDQFSVERPDGSNFTLKIRSTKLEDSAMYFCASSEVGLAGIGRETQYFGPGTRLLVL.

This clonotype was observed many times. This chain uses TRBV4-2 with TRBJ2-7; a weak D match, TRBD2 (6 bases). CDR3 length equals 16 residues. The V gene lost 1 base and the J gene lost 3 bases, with 16 bases spanning the gap. Germline CDR1 is LGHNA and CDR2 is YNFKEQ. The CDR3 reads CASSQALSFGSYEQYF. CDR3 DNA sequence: TGTGCCAGCAGCCAAGCTTTAAGTTTCGGGAGCTACGAGCAGTACTTC.

The rearrangement uses TRBV5-1 and TRBJ2-5; D gene unclear. Germline CDR1 reads SGHRS; CDR2 reads YFSETQ. The CDR3 sequence is 15 residues long. V lost 2 bases to trimming and J lost 4 bases, with 15 bases between them. CDR3 nucleotides: TGCGCCAGCAGCTTTACGGTGTATAGAACAGAGACCCAGTACTTC. Amino acids: CASSFTVYRTETQYF.